Presented here are 11 T cell receptor beta chains from one specimen sequenced in a study of vaccination and CD4 T cells after COVID-19. The Oncomine TCR Beta short-read assay generated sequence data from the DNA of cultured CD4+ T cells. TCRdb processed the PCR reads anew with MiXCR; each CDR3 protein has one entry. The data contain under 15,000 distinct CDR3 sequences, about two thirds of them singletons. Treatment given: 10-day PBMC culture with coronavirus spike peptide pools or control peptides (ViraFEST assay). These receptors are not linked to any known antigen. The material sequenced was CD4+ T cells from blood, cultured in vitro. All receptors come from a human donor who had recovered from COVID-19.

V and J are TRBV18 and TRBJ1-1; no clear D. Germline V gene sequence: CDR1 KGHSH, CDR2 LQKENI. This CDR3 is built from 14 residues. Trimming cost V 0 bases and J 3 bases, with 8 bases left between them. The DNA of the CDR3 is TGTGCCAGCTCACCACCTGGGGAGGACACTGAAGCTTTCTTT. Encoded protein: CASSPPGEDTEAFF. Together with reference TRBV18 and TRBJ1-1, the CDR3 gives the full variable domain: NAGVMQNPRHLVRRRGQEARLRCSPMKGHSHVYWYRQLPEEGLKFMVYLQKENIIDESGMPKERFSAEFPKEGPSILRIQQVVRGDSAAYFCASSPPGEDTEAFFGQGTRLTVV.

This clonotype qualifies as medium-sized. The chain recombines TRBV20-1 with TRBJ2-5; a weak D match, TRBD1 (6 bases). Germline V gene data show CDR1 as DFQATT and CDR2 as SNEGSKA (reference sequence). The CDR3 extends over 13 amino acids. Deletions cut 7 bases from V and 8 bases from J, with 20 bases between. CDR3 sequence reads: CSDRGHRKNTQYF. CDR3 in DNA: TGCAGTGACCGGGGACACCGGAAAAATACCCAGTACTTC.

CDR3 amino acids: CASSQAGTSGSSEQYF. CDR3 DNA: TGTGCCAGCAGCCAAGCCGGGACTAGCGGGAGCTCCGAGCAGTACTTC. The gene calls are TRBV21-1 and TRBJ2-7; TRBD2, the table's D call, lacks a check against the DNA. TRBV21-1 is noted as a pseudogene. The CDR3 has 16 residues.

The chain recombines TRBV11-2 with TRBJ1-5; the D is unclear. The V and J ends lost 5 bases and 0 bases respectively, with 11 bases between them. CDR1 is SGHAT, CDR2 FQNNGV, per germline. The CDR3 length is 15 residues. CDR3 sequence: CASSPGLNSNQPQHF. CDR3 nucleotide sequence: TGTGCCAGCAGCCCCGGACTTAATAGCAATCAGCCCCAGCATTTT. The entire variable domain, with the rest obtained from reference TRBV11-2 and TRBJ1-5, is as follows: EAGVAQSPRYKIIEKRQSVAFWCNPISGHATLYWYQQILGQGPKLLIQFQNNGVVDDSQLPKDRFSAERLKGVDSTLKIQPAKLEDSAVYLCASSPGLNSNQPQHFGDGTRLSIL.

The chain uses TRBV6-1 and TRBJ2-7, with TRBD2 identical over 14 bases. Trimming took 5 bases from V and 7 from J; bases not matched to a gene: 10. Per the germline V gene, CDR1 is MNHNS and CDR2 is SASEGT. The CDR3 consists of 16 residues. The DNA of the CDR3 is TGTGCCAGCAGTCCCCCGGGACTAGCGGGAGTAGGAGAGCAGTACTTC. Amino acid sequence: CASSPPGLAGVGEQYF.

V usage is TRBV28 and J usage is TRBJ1-2; 7 nucleotides line up with TRBD1. The CDR3 extends over 13 amino acids. Germline V gene data show CDR1 as MDHEN and CDR2 as SYDVKM. V was clipped by 6 bases and J by 1 base; unmatched bases: 2. CDR3 nucleotides: TGTGCCAGCAGCCCAGGGGGTAACTATGGCTACACCTTC. Its protein is CASSPGGNYGYTF.

This chain joins TRBV20-1 and TRBJ1-3; D is unresolved. CDR1 and CDR2 (germline): DFQATT, SNEGSKA (reference sequence). This CDR3 contains 13 residues. The ends were cut back, 3 bases at V and 7 bases at J, with 13 bases in the middle. This CDR3 is CSASKSYANTIYF. CDR3 DNA sequence: TGCAGTGCTAGTAAATCCTACGCCAACACCATATATTTT.

The chain uses TRBV24-1 and TRBJ2-3, with no clear D. CDR3 length: 14 residues. Germline CDR1 reads KGHDR; CDR2 reads SFDVKD. The V and J ends lost 1 base and 2 bases respectively, with 6 bases between them. The CDR3 sequence is CATSDLSPTDTQYF. CDR3 DNA sequence: TGTGCCACCAGTGATTTAAGCCCCACAGATACGCAGTATTTT.

V gene TRBV2 combines with J gene TRBJ1-2, with a possible D match to TRBD1 (6 bases). This CDR3 is built from 15 residues. V shed 7 bases and J shed 4 bases, with 19 bases lying between them. Germline V gene lookup returns CDR1 SNHLY and CDR2 FYNNEI. The CDR3 is CASTESWGPVYGYTF. The CDR3 DNA follows: TGTGCCAGCACCGAATCATGGGGGCCTGTCTATGGCTACACCTTC.

The chain is built from TRBV6-5 and TRBJ2-5; 8 nucleotides agree with TRBD2. The CDR3 sequence is 16 residues long. J was trimmed by 3 bases and V by 2 bases; bases with no gene match: 8. CDR1 MNHEY and CDR2 SVGAGI come from the germline V gene. The CDR3 region is CASSYGAGAIKETQYF. In DNA form, the CDR3 reads TGTGCCAGCAGTTACGGAGCGGGGGCGATAAAAGAGACCCAGTACTTC.

The V and J genes are TRBV6-1 and TRBJ1-5, with TRBD1 as a possible D gene (6 bases). V was clipped by 7 bases and J by 6 bases, with 16 bases between them. Germline V gives CDR1 MNHNS, CDR2 SASEGT. The CDR3 is made up of 14 amino acids. CDR3 sequence: CASTRGGAGQPQHF. CDR3 DNA sequence: TGTGCCAGCACCCGGGGGGGGGCTGGTCAGCCCCAGCATTTT.